These 30 T cell receptor beta chains share one sample of origin, sequenced in a study of regulatory T cells in long-lasting Graves disease. Libraries of TCR beta came from iRepertoire HTBI primers plus Arm-PCR of CDR3 regions. TCRdb re-derived calls from the multiplex PCR reads in MiXCR, one entry per CDR3 protein. This sample has approximately 290,000 distinct CDR3 sequences, with roughly a fifth found just once. The time point is: persistent/refractory GD, antithyroid drugs over 5 years with positive TRAb. RNA extracted from PBMCs served as the sequencing template. Sequenced here: peripheral blood mononuclear cells (PBMCs), sampled when the disease was refractory, from a patient treated with antithyroid drugs. The receptors were gathered from a female donor with Graves disease.

This clonotype was detected many times. The rearrangement uses TRBV6-2 or TRBV6-3 and TRBJ1-1; TRBD1 matches at 11 bases. Trimming took 4 bases from V and 3 from J; bases not matched to a gene: 4. The CDR3 extends over 15 amino acids. Germline CDR1 is MNHEY and CDR2 is SVGEGT. The CDR3, as DNA: TGTGCCAGCAGTTCGGACAGGGGGCAGTACACTGAAGCTTTCTTT. Residues: CASSSDRGQYTEAFF.

This clonotype was counted at least ten times. The V gene is TRBV6-5, the J gene TRBJ1-6, with 7 positions matching TRBD1. The germline gives CDR1 MNHEY, CDR2 SVGAGI. The CDR3 spans 15 residues. After removal of 0 bases from V and 9 bases from J, the junction contained 5 bases not matched to a gene. CDR3 in amino acids: CASSYSSDRASPLHF. CDR3 bases: TGTGCCAGCAGTTACTCGAGTGACAGGGCTTCACCCCTCCACTTT.

This clonotype was picked up many times. The chain combines TRBV27 with TRBJ1-2; weak D call: TRBD1 (5 bases). The CDR3 is made up of 14 amino acids. Germline assignment: CDR1 MNHEY and CDR2 SMNVEV (reference sequence). V was cut by 6 bases and J by 2 bases, with 13 bases left in between. DNA for the CDR3: TGTGCCAGCAGGCGTACGACAGAGAACTATGGCTACACCTTC. It translates to CASRRTTENYGYTF.

Only a few counts were recorded for this clonotype. The V gene is TRBV7-9, the J gene TRBJ2-5; weak D call: TRBD1 (6 bases). Trimming took off 5 bases at V and 4 bases at J, with 17 bases between the two ends. Germline CDR1 is SEHNR and CDR2 is FQNEAQ (reference sequence). The CDR3 runs 15 residues. The CDR3 coding sequence is TGTGCCAGCAGCACTCACAGGGAAATTCGAGAGACCCAGTACTTC. Its protein is CASSTHREIRETQYF.

The chain joins TRBV6-1 to TRBJ2-2; weak D call: TRBD1 (8 bases). Per germline, CDR1 MNHNS and CDR2 SASEGT. The ends were cut back, 5 bases at V and 5 bases at J, with 12 bases in the middle. This CDR3 region has 14 residues. The CDR3 region is CASSNRGGTGELFF. The CDR3 region has the DNA TGTGCCAGCAGTAACAGGGGGGGAACCGGGGAGCTGTTTTTT.

J is TRBJ2-5 and V is TRBV3-1; tentative D call: TRBD1 (6 bases). V was clipped by 2 bases and J by 3 bases, with 10 bases between them. CDR1 and CDR2 (germline): LGHDT, YNNKEL (reference sequence). CDR3 length: 14 amino acids. The CDR3 DNA reads as TGTGCCAGCAGCCAACTTGGACAGAAAGAGACCCAGTACTTC. This gives the protein CASSQLGQKETQYF.

This clonotype was detected only a few times. The chain joins TRBV7-8 to TRBJ2-2, with unresolved D. This CDR3 has 15 residues. Germline values: CDR1 SGHVS, CDR2 FQNEAQ. V was trimmed by 2 bases and J by 3 bases, leaving 10 bases between them. As DNA, the CDR3 is TGTGCCAGCAGCTTATTACGGACGTACACCGGGGAGCTGTTTTTT. Its protein product is CASSLLRTYTGELFF.

This clonotype was counted many times. The chain is built from TRBV28 and TRBJ2-7; D gene unclear. There are 14 residues in the CDR3. Per the germline V gene, CDR1 is MDHEN and CDR2 is SYDVKM. The germline V and J ends were trimmed by 3 bases and 3 bases, with 12 bases remaining between them. CDR3 DNA sequence: TGTGCCAGCAGTTTTGACTCGGTGGTCTACGAGCAGTACTTC. Translation: CASSFDSVVYEQYF. The whole variable domain, remainder taken from reference TRBV28 and TRBJ2-7, is DVKVTQSSRYLVKRTGEKVFLECVQDMDHENMFWYRQDPGLGLRLIYFSYDVKMKEKGDIPEGYSVSREKKERFSLILESASTNQTSMYLCASSFDSVVYEQYFGPGTRLTVT.

This clonotype was counted at least ten times. This rearrangement joins TRBV7-2 to TRBJ2-7, with TRBD2 matching over 12 bases. The V and J ends lost 5 bases and 1 base, in that order; junction bases with no gene match: 3. The CDR3 has 15 residues. Germline lookup yields CDR1 SGHTA and CDR2 FQGNSA. DNA of the CDR3: TGTGCCAGCAGCGCCGGACTAGCGGGATCCTACGAGCAGTACTTC. Encoded protein: CASSAGLAGSYEQYF.

The CDR3 here is CASRKEGLAGTGELFF. The CDR3 nucleotides read TGCGCCAGCCGAAAGGAGGGACTAGCGGGTACCGGGGAGCTGTTTTTT. The chain combines TRBV4-1 with TRBJ2-2, with TRBD2 matching 12 bases. The V and J ends lost 8 bases and 5 bases, in that order; junction bases with no gene match: 9. In germline, CDR1 is MGHRA, CDR2 YSYEKL. This CDR3 is 16 amino acids long.

This clonotype has just a few counts. The rearrangement uses TRBV3-1 and TRBJ2-2; tentatively, D is TRBD1 (5 bases). The germline V gene has CDR1 LGHDT and CDR2 YNNKEL (reference sequence). This CDR3 comprises 15 residues. With 4 bases removed from V and 5 bases from J, the gap between germline ends came to 14 bases. DNA of the CDR3: TGTGCCAGCAGCCCGGCAGGGTGGCAGACCGGGGAGCTGTTTTTT. It encodes CASSPAGWQTGELFF. Full variable domain (outside the CDR3, taken from reference TRBV3-1 and TRBJ2-2): DTAVSQTPKYLVTQMGNDKSIKCEQNLGHDTMYWYKQDSKKFLKIMFSYNNKELIINETVPNRFSPKSPDKAHLNLHINSLELGDSAVYFCASSPAGWQTGELFFGEGSRLTVL.

This chain uses TRBV4-1 with TRBJ2-2, with TRBD2 matching 14 bases. The CDR3 is 16 residues long. Trimming took 3 bases from V and 6 from J; bases not matched to a gene: 3. The V gene's germline CDR1 is MGHRA and CDR2 YSYEKL. CDR3 DNA: TGCGCCAGCAGCCAGCGACTAGCGGGAGGGCCCGGGGAGCTGTTTTTT. This gives the protein CASSQRLAGGPGELFF.

This clonotype was counted ten times or more. The chain joins TRBV3-1 to TRBJ2-7, with D tentatively TRBD1 or TRBD2 (5 bases each). V was pared by 6 bases and J by 1 base, with 13 bases between. The CDR3 loop spans 14 amino acids. Germline lookup yields CDR1 LGHDT and CDR2 YNNKEL (reference sequence). The CDR3 DNA follows: TGTGCCAGCAGTACTCCGGGGCGGTCCTACGAGCAGTACTTC. Its translation is CASSTPGRSYEQYF.

This clonotype was detected many times. The chain links TRBV27 to TRBJ1-1; no clear D. The CDR3 is 15 amino acids. Germline-derived CDR1 and CDR2 are MNHEY and SMNVEV (reference sequence). The V end was cut by 5 bases, the J end by 4 bases, with 17 bases between. CDR3 region: CASSPKYGVSTEAFF. The CDR3 bases are TGTGCCAGCAGTCCCAAATACGGGGTAAGCACTGAAGCTTTCTTT.

Only a few counts were recorded for this clonotype. This chain joins TRBV20-1 and TRBJ1-1; unclear D gene. Germline V CDR1 and CDR2: DFQATT, SNEGSKA (reference sequence). The CDR3 is 12 residues long. V shed 0 bases and J shed 8 bases, with 10 bases lying between them. In nucleotides, the CDR3 is TGCAGTGCTAGAGACGCCGGGCCCGAAGCTTTCTTT. This sequence encodes CSARDAGPEAFF.

This clonotype was recorded a few times. The chain carries TRBV20-1 and TRBJ2-1, with TRBD2 matching over 10 bases. CDR1 and CDR2 from the germline V gene are DFQATT and SNEGSKA (reference sequence). CDR3 length: 15 residues. The trim removed 6 bases at V and 5 bases at J, leaving 10 bases unmatched. The DNA of the CDR3 is TGCAGTGCCCCGACCGGACTAGCGGACGACAATGAGCAGTTCTTC. The encoded protein is CSAPTGLADDNEQFF.

This clonotype was observed a handful of times. V gene TRBV27 combines with J gene TRBJ2-2; 10 bases map to TRBD2. The CDR3 totals 16 residues. V trimming: 5 bases; J trimming: 5 bases; junction bases outside the gene matches: 8. CDR1 and CDR2 (germline): MNHEY, SMNVEV (reference sequence). For the CDR3, the DNA is TGTGCCAGCAGTAAGACGAGCGGGAGGGTTACCGGGGAGCTGTTTTTT. Its translation: CASSKTSGRVTGELFF.

The V call is TRBV10-2, the J call TRBJ2-2; 9 nucleotides agree with TRBD2. The length of the CDR3 is 13 residues. The trim removed 8 bases at V and 5 bases at J, leaving 3 bases unmatched. Germline assignment: CDR1 WSHSY and CDR2 SAAADI. The CDR3 reads CASRLAGTGELFF. The CDR3 nucleotides read TGCGCCAGCCGCCTAGCGGGAACCGGGGAGCTGTTTTTT.

This clonotype was counted between two and nine times. The rearrangement joins TRBV4-3 to TRBJ1-2, with TRBD1 matching 9 bases. Trimming took 3 bases from V and 2 from J; bases not matched to a gene: 4. CDR1 and CDR2 (germline): LGHNA, YSLEER. This CDR3 spans 15 amino acids. The CDR3 DNA reads as TGCGCCAGCAGCCAGCTACAGGGGGCGAACTATGGCTACACCTTC. Its translation: CASSQLQGANYGYTF.

Only a few counts were recorded for this clonotype. This sequence joins TRBV7-9 and TRBJ2-2; weak D call: TRBD1 (6 bases). The CDR3 is made up of 16 amino acids. The V end was cut by 7 bases, the J end by 0 bases, with 15 bases between. In germline, CDR1 is SEHNR, CDR2 FQNEAQ (reference sequence). Written as DNA, the CDR3 is TGTGCCAGCACGGACACCGAGGGGGCGAACACCGGGGAGCTGTTTTTT. This gives the protein CASTDTEGANTGELFF.

This clonotype was seen a few times. The gene calls are TRBV7-2 and TRBJ2-5, with 11 bases identical to TRBD2. V trimming: 5 bases; J trimming: 2 bases; junction bases outside the gene matches: 7. CDR1 is SGHTA, CDR2 FQGNSA, per germline. The CDR3 runs 16 residues. The CDR3 spells CASSPGLAGRQETQYF. For the CDR3, the DNA is TGTGCCAGCAGCCCAGGACTAGCGGGCCGTCAAGAGACCCAGTACTTC.

This clonotype was found many times. The chain is built from TRBV11-2 and TRBJ1-3; D is undetermined. The V gene's germline CDR1 is SGHAT and CDR2 FQNNGV. The CDR3 has 16 amino acids. Trimming shortened V by 5 bases and J by 0 bases, and 14 bases separated the two germline ends. DNA of the CDR3: TGTGCCAGCAGCGCCAGAGCAGCCCGCTCTGGAAACACCATATATTTT. It encodes CASSARAARSGNTIYF.

In this sample, this clonotype turned up a few times. Its ends do not fully match the called genes, so a read error is possible. The chain employs TRBV3-1 and TRBJ1-3, with TRBD1 identical over 9 bases. This CDR3 spans 17 amino acids. Germline-derived CDR1 and CDR2 are LGHDT and YNNKEL (reference sequence). CDR3 nucleotide sequence: TGTGCCGGCAGCCAAGCGACAGGGGGACTGGTGGGCAACACCATATATTTT. Amino acid sequence: CAGSQATGGLVGNTIYF.

CDR3 in amino acids: CASSYPRTGGLGNQPQHF. For the CDR3, the DNA is TGTGCCAGCAGTTACCCTAGGACAGGGGGACTGGGCAATCAGCCCCAGCATTTT. The V gene is TRBV6-2 or TRBV6-3, the J gene TRBJ1-5; 10 nucleotides line up with TRBD1. Germline CDR1 reads MNHEY; CDR2 reads SVGEGT. The CDR3 runs to 18 residues. With 2 bases clipped from V and 2 bases from J, the junction kept 9 bases outside the gene matches.

This clonotype was counted at least ten times. The CDR3 protein is CASSFTGTDEQYF. In DNA form, the CDR3 reads TGTGCCAGCAGTTTCACTGGTACGGACGAGCAGTACTTC. The chain has TRBV28 and TRBJ2-7; D unresolved. V lost 3 bases to trimming and J lost 5 bases, with 11 bases between them. Germline-derived CDR1 and CDR2 are MDHEN and SYDVKM. The CDR3 has 13 amino acids.

The chain recombines TRBV24-1 with TRBJ2-1; D is ambiguous. Germline V CDR1 and CDR2: KGHDR, SFDVKD. Trimming removed 1 base from V and 1 base from J, with 10 bases in between. The CDR3 spans 16 residues. The CDR3 here is CATSDFTTSSYNEQFF. In nucleotides, the CDR3 is TGTGCCACCAGTGATTTTACTACCTCGTCCTACAATGAGCAGTTCTTC.

This clonotype was seen once. A single base separates this from a much larger clone, so it may be a read error. The conserved final phenylalanine or tryptophan is absent from the CDR3, which likely points to a read error. V and J are TRBV6-1 and TRBJ1-2; the D gene is possibly TRBD1 (6 bases). V lost 5 bases and J lost 3, with 10 bases in between. The CDR3 has 13 amino acids. CDR1 and CDR2 (germline): MNHNS, SASEGT. In nucleotides, the CDR3 is TGTGCCAGCAGTCTACAGGGATACTATGGCTACACCTCC. The encoded protein is CASSLQGYYGYTS.

The rearrangement joins TRBV6-5 to TRBJ1-1; 7 bases fit TRBD1. Unmatched junction bases numbered 6, after V lost 1 base and J lost 1 base. The CDR3 has 16 amino acids. Germline CDR1 is MNHEY and CDR2 is SVGAGI. CDR3 sequence reads: CASSYFLGTANTEAFF. In DNA, the CDR3 is TGTGCCAGCAGTTACTTCCTTGGGACAGCGAACACTGAAGCTTTCTTT.

In this sample, this clonotype turned up a few times. This chain joins TRBV7-2 and TRBJ2-5; D not resolved. Germline V lookup: CDR1 SGHTA, CDR2 FQGNSA. This CDR3 spans 15 amino acids. Trimming cost V 4 bases and J 1 base, with 13 bases left between them. CDR3 loop: CASSWRPNSQETQYF. The CDR3 bases are TGTGCCAGCAGCTGGAGACCGAACAGCCAAGAGACCCAGTACTTC.

The sample holds many counts of this clonotype. The chain employs TRBV20-1 and TRBJ2-7; 7 positions match TRBD2. The junction had 9 bases not matched to a gene; V was cut back by 0 bases and J by 1 base. Germline CDR1 DFQATT, CDR2 SNEGSKA (reference sequence). This CDR3 has 16 residues. CDR3 protein: CSARDIGGRGSYEQYF. The DNA for the CDR3 is TGCAGTGCTAGAGATATCGGCGGGAGAGGGTCCTACGAGCAGTACTTC.